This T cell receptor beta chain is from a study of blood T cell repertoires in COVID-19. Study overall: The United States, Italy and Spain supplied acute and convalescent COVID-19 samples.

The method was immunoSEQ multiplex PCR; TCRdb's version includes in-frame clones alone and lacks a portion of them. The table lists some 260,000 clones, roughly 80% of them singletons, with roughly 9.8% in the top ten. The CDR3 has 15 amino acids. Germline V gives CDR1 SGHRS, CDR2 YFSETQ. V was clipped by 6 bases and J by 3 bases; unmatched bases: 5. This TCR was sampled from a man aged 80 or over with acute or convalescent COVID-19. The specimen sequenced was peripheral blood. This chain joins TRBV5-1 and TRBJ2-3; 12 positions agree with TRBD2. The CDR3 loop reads CASIPGTSGTDTQYF. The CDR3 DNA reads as TGCGCCAGCATCCCCGGGACTAGCGGGACAGATACGCAGTATTTT.